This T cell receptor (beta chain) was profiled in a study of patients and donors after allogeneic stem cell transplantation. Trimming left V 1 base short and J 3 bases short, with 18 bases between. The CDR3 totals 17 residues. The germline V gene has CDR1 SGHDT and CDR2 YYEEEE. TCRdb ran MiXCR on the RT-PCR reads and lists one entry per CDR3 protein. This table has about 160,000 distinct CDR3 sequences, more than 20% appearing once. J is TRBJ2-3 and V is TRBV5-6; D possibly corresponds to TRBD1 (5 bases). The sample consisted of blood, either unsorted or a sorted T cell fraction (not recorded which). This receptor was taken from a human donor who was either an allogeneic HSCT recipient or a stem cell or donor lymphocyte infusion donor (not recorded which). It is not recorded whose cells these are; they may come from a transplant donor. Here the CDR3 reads CASSLIRSGSVTDTQYF. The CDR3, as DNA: TGTGCCAGCAGCTTGATTCGCTCAGGGTCGGTTACAGATACGCAGTATTTT.